What follows are 9 T cell receptor beta chains derived from one specimen sequenced in a study of blood T cells in healthy people across ages (dated by TCRdb to about 2015). Library generation was performed with 5' RACE. Instrument used: Illumina HiSeq 2500. A second roughly 7 to 11 cycle PCR used a sample-barcoded 5' primer and a J-beta primer mix. The public reads were reanalyzed by TCRdb: fastp trimming at Q25, MiXCR alignment, in-frame beta chains only. Each entry merges the rows of one CDR3 protein and shows their most common DNA and genes. The sample profile shows some 780,000 distinct CDR3 sequences; roughly 50% of them were found once. The top ten constitute 20% to 30% of the sample. The source material was blood. The origin of the receptors is a man in his forties or fifties in good health.

The chain has TRBV3-1 and TRBJ1-2; D unclear. CDR1 and CDR2 (germline): LGHDT, YNNKEL (reference sequence). Trimming stripped 6 bases from V and 7 bases from J, with 15 bases between. The CDR3 totals 13 residues. The CDR3 here is CASRGILEGGYTF. Written as DNA, the CDR3 is TGTGCCAGCAGGGGAATCCTGGAGGGTGGCTACACCTTC.

The gene calls are TRBV9 and TRBJ1-5, with D unclear. Per the germline V gene, CDR1 is SGDLS and CDR2 is YYNGEE. The length of the CDR3 is 14 residues. Deletions cut 9 bases from V and 6 bases from J, with 19 bases between. The CDR3 is CAISDPGEGQPQHF. DNA of the CDR3: TGTGCCATTTCCGACCCCGGGGAGGGTCAGCCCCAGCATTTT.

This clonotype was seen a handful of times. The rearrangement links TRBV3-1 to TRBJ2-7; TRBD1 might be the D (6 bases). The V and J ends lost 7 bases and 2 bases respectively, with 12 bases between them. Germline V gene data show CDR1 as LGHDT and CDR2 as YNNKEL (reference sequence). This CDR3 region has 13 residues. CDR3 in amino acids: CASKFNRAYEQYF. The CDR3 DNA sequence: TGTGCCAGCAAGTTTAACAGGGCCTACGAGCAGTACTTC.

The rearrangement links TRBV5-1 to TRBJ1-1, with TRBD1 matching over 11 bases. Germline CDR1 and CDR2: SGHRS and YFSETQ. The V segment lost 4 bases and the J segment 5 bases; nucleotides outside the gene matches: 7. The CDR3 is made up of 15 amino acids. The CDR3 DNA sequence: TGCGCCAGCAGCCTACGGACAGGGGGCGAGACTGAAGCTTTCTTT. Protein: CASSLRTGGETEAFF.

The CDR3 sequence is CSVVSGSAYEQYF. CDR3 DNA: TGCAGCGTCGTTAGCGGGAGCGCCTACGAGCAGTACTTC. V usage is TRBV29-1 and J usage is TRBJ2-7; 9 bases agree with TRBD2. This CDR3 is built from 13 residues. CDR1 and CDR2 (germline): SQVTM, ANQGSEA. The ends lost 6 bases at V and 2 bases at J; junction bases unmatched: 5.

V usage is TRBV29-1 and J usage is TRBJ2-7, with 11 bases lining up with TRBD2. Looked up from germline, CDR1 is SQVTM and CDR2 is ANQGSEA. This CDR3 contains 14 residues. Trimming cost V 4 bases and J 0 bases; bases outside gene matches: 2. The CDR3 nucleotides are TGCAGCGTTGTAGCGGGGGGGAGCTCCTACGAGCAGTACTTC. Its protein product is CSVVAGGSSYEQYF.

V and J are TRBV28 and TRBJ1-2; 8 bases fit TRBD1. CDR1 MDHEN and CDR2 SYDVKM come from the germline V gene. There are 16 residues in the CDR3. Germline trimming cut 5 bases from V and 5 bases from J; bases unmatched to any gene: 13. CDR3 amino acids: CASSLDRGLLGYGYTF. In DNA form, the CDR3 reads TGTGCCAGCAGTCTCGACAGGGGCCTGTTGGGGTATGGCTACACCTTC.

The table lists this clonotype with a few counts. This chain links TRBV7-2 with TRBJ1-2; D might be TRBD1 (6 bases). The CDR3 is 16 residues long. CDR1 and CDR2 (germline): SGHTA, FQGNSA. The V end was cut by 2 bases, the J end by 2 bases, with 15 bases between. CDR3 sequence reads: CASSLSSVGQNYGYTF. CDR3 in DNA: TGTGCCAGCAGCTTATCTTCGGTTGGACAGAACTATGGCTACACCTTC.

The rearrangement joins TRBV7-6 to TRBJ1-5, with D possibly TRBD1 on 5 matching bases. Per the germline V gene, CDR1 is SGHVS and CDR2 is FNYEAQ. Trimming shortened V by 4 bases and J by 7 bases, and 17 bases separated the two germline ends. The CDR3 extends over 15 amino acids. CDR3 nucleotides: TGTGCCAGCAGCTCAGTGGGGGGTAACCGGCAGCCCCAGCATTTT. Protein product: CASSSVGGNRQPQHF. Full variable domain (remainder filled in from reference TRBV7-6 and TRBJ1-5): GAGVSQSPRYKVTKRGQDVALRCDPISGHVSLYWYRQALGQGPEFLTYFNYEAQQDKSGLPNDRFSAERPEGSISTLTIQRTEQRDSAMYRCASSSVGGNRQPQHFGDGTRLSIL.